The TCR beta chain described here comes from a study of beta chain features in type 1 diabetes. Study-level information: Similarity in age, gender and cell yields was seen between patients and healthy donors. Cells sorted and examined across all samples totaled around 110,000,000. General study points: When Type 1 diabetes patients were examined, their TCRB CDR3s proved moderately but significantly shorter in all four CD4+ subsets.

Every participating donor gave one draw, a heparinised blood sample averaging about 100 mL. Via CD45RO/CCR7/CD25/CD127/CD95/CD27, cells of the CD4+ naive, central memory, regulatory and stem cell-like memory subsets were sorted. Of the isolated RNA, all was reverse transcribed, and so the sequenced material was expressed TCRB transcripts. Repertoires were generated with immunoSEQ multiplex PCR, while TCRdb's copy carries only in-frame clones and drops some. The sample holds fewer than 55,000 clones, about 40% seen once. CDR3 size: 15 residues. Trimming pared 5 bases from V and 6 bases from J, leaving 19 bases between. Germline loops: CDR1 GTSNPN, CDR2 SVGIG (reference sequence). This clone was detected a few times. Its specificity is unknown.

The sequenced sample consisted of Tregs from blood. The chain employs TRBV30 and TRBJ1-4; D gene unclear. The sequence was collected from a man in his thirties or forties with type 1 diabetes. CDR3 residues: CAWRRLGQQDEKLFF. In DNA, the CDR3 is TGTGCCTGGCGTAGGTTGGGCCAGCAGGATGAAAAACTGTTTTTT.